This T cell receptor (beta chain) appears in the sequencing data of a study of human T cells and chemical hapten exposure. Study-level background: Scalp application of diphenylcyclopropenone was performed weekly in patients across the entire approximately 24-week study. Recorded diagnoses among the mostly female patients were alopecia areata, totalis or universalis. Study-wide results and caveats: Versus controls, expanded TCRs had significantly more large CDR3 similarity clusters.

The sample holds a few counts of this clonotype. The antigen remains unidentified. Time point specified: patch test 1, 2 weeks after DPC sensitization. Treatment described: therapeutic diphenylcyclopropenone sensitization with weekly scalp DPC. Each donor was an alopecia patient between 18 and 70 years of age who qualified for DPC. CDR3 length: 16 residues. Germline loops: CDR1 DFQATT, CDR2 SNEGSKA (reference sequence). V was pared by 0 bases and J by 0 bases, with 13 bases between. MiXCR was run by TCRdb on the RACE reads, yielding one entry per CDR3 protein. Among some 190,000 distinct CDR3 sequences listed, around 20% were seen once.

The sequenced sample was whole blood, obtained in connection with sensitization to the hapten diphenylcyclopropenone (DPC). This sequence originates from a woman between 50 and 59 years old with alopecia areata. Some clones in this sample may be carry-over from other donors' samples. This rearrangement joins TRBV20-1 to TRBJ2-3; D possibly corresponds to TRBD2 (5 bases). The DNA for the CDR3 is TGCAGTGCTAGAGATCCCCTAGCCCCTAGCACAGATACGCAGTATTTT. Its translation: CSARDPLAPSTDTQYF.